This T cell receptor (beta chain) appears in the sequencing data of a study of T cells of healthy individuals. TCRdb re-called the 5' RACE reads through MiXCR, storing one row per CDR3 protein. Of fewer than 90,000 distinct CDR3 sequences listed, approximately 5.4% are singletons. This CDR3 contains 11 residues. The ends were cut back, 6 bases at V and 7 bases at J, with 10 bases in the middle. Germline CDR1 SNHLY, CDR2 FYNNEI. This receptor was identified in a female donor in good health. This chain links TRBV2 with TRBJ2-7; no firm D call. The CDR3, as DNA: TGTGCCAGCAGCCGTCAGAGGGAGCAGTACTTC. Its protein product is CASSRQREQYF.